The sequence of this TCR beta chain was determined in a study of cytomegalovirus exposure and HLA in healthy donors. This PCR relied on a set of 60 Vbeta primers and 13 Jbeta primers. Assay: immunoSEQ multiplex PCR; the TCRdb copy retains only in-frame clones and omits some. The sample's table shows roughly 88,000 clones. General observations from the study: Most CMV-associated TCR beta chains were later found to appear HLA-restricted. A later analysis reported that several of the most significant clusters appeared to be linked to common viral pathogens, among them Epstein-Barr virus.

This CDR3 is built from 16 residues. CDR1 is MNHNS and CDR2 is SASEGT in the germline V gene. V dropped 1 base and J dropped 5 bases, with 14 bases sitting between them. About this clone: Antigen specificity is unknown.

The specimen sequenced was PBMCs. The chain has TRBV6-1 and TRBJ1-4; weak D call: TRBD1 (6 bases). The TCR comes from a man aged 50 or older in good health and CMV-seropositive. CDR3 loop: CASSEGSTTGNEKLFF. CDR3 nucleotides: TGTGCCAGCAGTGAAGGATCGACTACAGGGAATGAAAAACTGTTTTTT.